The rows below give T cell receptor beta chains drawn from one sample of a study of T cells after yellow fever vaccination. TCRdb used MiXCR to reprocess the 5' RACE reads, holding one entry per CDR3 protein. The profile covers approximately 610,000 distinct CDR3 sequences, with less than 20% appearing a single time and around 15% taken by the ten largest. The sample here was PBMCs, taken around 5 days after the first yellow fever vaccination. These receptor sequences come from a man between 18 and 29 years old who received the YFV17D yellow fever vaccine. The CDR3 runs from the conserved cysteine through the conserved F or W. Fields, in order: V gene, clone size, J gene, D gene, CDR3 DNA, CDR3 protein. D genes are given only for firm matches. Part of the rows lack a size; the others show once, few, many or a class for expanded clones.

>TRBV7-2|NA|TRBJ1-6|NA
TGTGCCAGCAGCTTAGTTGGGAATAATTCACCCCTCCACTTT
CASSLVGNNSPLHF
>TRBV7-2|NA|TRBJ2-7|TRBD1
TGTGCCAGCAGCTTAGTAGGGACAGGGATCTACGAGCAGTACTTC
CASSLVGTGIYEQYF
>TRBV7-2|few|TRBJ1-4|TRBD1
TGTGCCAGCAGCTCCGGACAGGTTGAAAAACTGTTTTTT
CASSSGQVEKLFF
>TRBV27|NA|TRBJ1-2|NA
TGTGCCAGTCGACTGACAGCGGCTAACTATGGCTACACCTTC
CASRLTAANYGYTF
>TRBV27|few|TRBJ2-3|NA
TGTGCCAGCAGTTTATCACTTTTATCAGATACGCAGTATTTT
CASSLSLLSDTQYF
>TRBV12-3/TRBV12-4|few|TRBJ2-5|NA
TGTGCCAGCAATGAAGGGGAAGAGACCCAGTACTTC
CASNEGEETQYF
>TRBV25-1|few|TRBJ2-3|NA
TGTGCCAGCAGTGAGACTACTCCGGGGGCGCAGTATTTT
CASSETTPGAQYF
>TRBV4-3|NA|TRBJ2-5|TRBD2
TGCGCCAGCAGCCAACTAGCGGGGGGGCCGGGGGAGACCCAGTACTTC
CASSQLAGGPGETQYF
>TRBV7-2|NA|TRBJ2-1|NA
TGTGCCAGCAGCTTAATGGACCCGATCTCAGGGAATGAGCAGTTCTTC
CASSLMDPISGNEQFF
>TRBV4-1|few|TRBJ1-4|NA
TGCGCCAGCAGCCCCAACATAGGGCGGGAAAAACTGTTTTTT
CASSPNIGREKLFF
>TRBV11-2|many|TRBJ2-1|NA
TGTGCCAGCAGCTTGTTCGGATATGAGCAGTTCTTC
CASSLFGYEQFF
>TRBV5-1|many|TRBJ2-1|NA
TGCGCCAGCAGCCTAGGGACGAATGAGCAGTTCTTC
CASSLGTNEQFF
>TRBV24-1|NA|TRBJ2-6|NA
TGTGCCACGGGGACGGCGAGCTCTGGGGCCAACGTCCTGACTTTC
CATGTASSGANVLTF
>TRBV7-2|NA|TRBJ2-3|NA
TGTGCCAGCAGCTATACAATACGTTACACAGATACGCAGTATTTT
CASSYTIRYTDTQYF
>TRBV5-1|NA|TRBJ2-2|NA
TGCGCCAGCAGCTTGGTACAGGATACGAACACCGGGGAGCTGTTTTTT
CASSLVQDTNTGELFF